This T cell receptor (beta chain) derives from a study of cytomegalovirus exposure and HLA in healthy donors. Data came from immunoSEQ multiplex PCR; TCRdb stores just in-frame clones and leaves some out. The sample consists of about 350,000 clones, around 90% of them appearing once. Germline V gives CDR1 SNHLY, CDR2 FYNNEI. The V segment lost 10 bases and the J segment 7 bases; nucleotides outside the gene matches: 5. The CDR3 length is 13 residues. The receptor was isolated from a woman aged 25-40 years in good health and CMV-seropositive. Material for sequencing was PBMCs. The chain uses TRBV2 and TRBJ2-1; 12 nucleotides align to TRBD2. CDR3 region: CATGLAGLNEQFF. The CDR3 bases are TGTGCCACCGGACTAGCGGGGCTGAATGAGCAGTTCTTC.